A single sample gave rise to the 16 T cell receptor beta chains below, sequenced in a study of blood T cell repertoires in COVID-19. Method: immunoSEQ multiplex PCR; TCRdb's copy keeps in-frame clones and lacks some. The sample records under 300,000 clones, roughly 77% being singletons. Sequencing was performed on peripheral blood. These receptors were obtained from a woman aged 80 or over with acute or convalescent COVID-19.

This chain links TRBV5-6 with TRBJ1-2; no definite D call. Germline CDR1 reads SGHDT; CDR2 reads YYEEEE. The CDR3 has 14 amino acids. The V gene lost 0 bases and the J gene lost 8 bases, with 14 bases spanning the gap. The CDR3 region has the DNA TGTGCCAGCAGCTTGGGCAGCCTATCGAGGGGCTACACCTTC. Amino acid sequence: CASSLGSLSRGYTF.

This clone occurred a few times. This chain uses TRBV29-1 with TRBJ1-1, with D possibly matching TRBD1 (6 bases). The CDR3 is 14 residues long. The germline V gene has CDR1 SQVTM and CDR2 ANQGSEA. Between the trimmed V and J ends, which lost 4 bases and 0 bases, there was a span of 12 bases. CDR3 DNA sequence: TGCAGCGTTGTAGGGGGTCGCATGAACACTGAAGCTTTCTTT. Its translation: CSVVGGRMNTEAFF.

The rearrangement joins TRBV3-1 (or the pseudogene TRBV3-2) to TRBJ2-7; 8 nucleotides align to TRBD2. CDR3 length: 16 residues. CDR1 and CDR2 from the germline V gene are LGHDT and YNNKEL (reference sequence). V dropped 6 bases and J dropped 0; count of bases not matched to a gene: 10. The CDR3 bases are TGTGCCAGCAGTCGCCTTAGCGGGGCCACCTCCTACGAGCAGTACTTC. This codes for CASSRLSGATSYEQYF.

Ten or more counts support this clone. The rearrangement links TRBV5-1 to TRBJ2-5; TRBD2 agrees at 9 bases. The germline CDR1 and CDR2 sequences are SGHRS and YFSETQ. V lost 0 bases and J lost 7; bases outside the gene matches: 10. This CDR3 is 16 amino acids long. CDR3 nucleotide sequence: TGCGCCAGCAGCTTGGTTATTAGCGGGAGTTTCGGGACCCAGTACTTC. It yields the protein CASSLVISGSFGTQYF. Complete variable domain (other parts from reference TRBV5-1 and TRBJ2-5): KAGVTQTPRYLIKTRGQQVTLSCSPISGHRSVSWYQQTPGQGLQFLFEYFSETQRNKGNFPGRFSGRQFSNSRSEMNVSTLELGDSALYLCASSLVISGSFGTQYFGPGTRLLVL.

The chain is built from TRBV6-2 or TRBV6-3 and TRBJ2-2, with 9 bases matching TRBD2. The germline CDR1 and CDR2 sequences are MNHEY and SVGEGT. The junction had 9 bases not matched to a gene; V was cut back by 6 bases and J by 4 bases. The CDR3 sequence is 16 residues long. The CDR3 reads CASSRRTSAGTGELFF. The CDR3 DNA reads TGTGCCAGCAGCCGGCGGACTAGCGCGGGCACCGGGGAGCTGTTTTTT.

The gene calls are TRBV4-1 and TRBJ1-3; 7 nucleotides agree with TRBD1. The CDR3 runs to 17 residues. V shed 1 base, J shed 5 bases, and the junction held 11 bases outside the gene matches. Germline values: CDR1 MGHRA, CDR2 YSYEKL. CDR3 in DNA: TGCGCCAGCAGCCAAGGAAACAGGGGTGATACAAGAAACACCATATATTTT. Protein: CASSQGNRGDTRNTIYF.

The gene calls are TRBV13 and TRBJ1-1, with D unresolved. The CDR3 runs to 14 residues. From germline, CDR1 is PRHDT and CDR2 FYEKMQ (reference sequence). V gave up 3 bases and J gave up 3 bases, with 11 bases separating them. CDR3 DNA sequence: TGTGCCAGCAGCTTCGGTATCGGGGACACTGAAGCTTTCTTT. This translates into CASSFGIGDTEAFF.

The chain carries TRBV11-2 and TRBJ1-1; D not resolved. The germline CDR1 and CDR2 sequences are SGHAT and FQNNGV. The CDR3 covers 13 residues. Trimming shortened V by 0 bases and J by 7 bases, and 9 bases separated the two germline ends. CDR3 DNA: TGTGCCAGCAGCTTAGAAGGCGGCGGTGAAGCTTTCTTT. Its translation: CASSLEGGGEAFF. Filled out from reference TRBV11-2 and TRBJ1-1, the complete variable domain reads EAGVAQSPRYKIIEKRQSVAFWCNPISGHATLYWYQQILGQGPKLLIQFQNNGVVDDSQLPKDRFSAERLKGVDSTLKIQPAKLEDSAVYLCASSLEGGGEAFFGQGTRLTVV.

This sequence joins TRBV29-1 and TRBJ1-1, with 7 bases identical to TRBD1. The CDR3 runs 13 residues. With 5 bases clipped from V and 5 bases from J, the junction kept 8 bases outside the gene matches. Germline V gene sequence: CDR1 SQVTM, CDR2 ANQGSEA. DNA for the CDR3: TGCAGCGTTAGCCGACAGGGTAGGACTGAAGCTTTCTTT. This encodes CSVSRQGRTEAFF.

The chain joins TRBV5-4 to TRBJ1-2, with D maybe TRBD1 (6 bases). The germline gives CDR1 SGHNT, CDR2 YYREEE (reference sequence). The CDR3 covers 13 residues. Trimming removed 3 bases from V and 8 bases from J, with 14 bases in between. Written as DNA, the CDR3 is TGTGCCAGCAGCTCCAATACAGGGATGGGCTACACCTTC. This translates into CASSSNTGMGYTF.

This chain uses TRBV24-1 with TRBJ1-5; 8 bases align to TRBD1. The germline V gene encodes CDR1 KGHDR and CDR2 SFDVKD. V shed 11 bases, J shed 0 bases, and the junction held 14 bases outside the gene matches. This CDR3 is built from 17 residues. Written as DNA, the CDR3 is TGTGCCATCCCCTATGACAGGGGCCGCCGTAGCAATCAGCCCCAGCATTTT. The encoded protein is CAIPYDRGRRSNQPQHF.

This clone was observed a few times. This rearrangement joins TRBV4-3 to TRBJ1-1; 9 bases match TRBD1. The CDR3 is 14 amino acids. The J segment lost 5 bases and the V segment lost 4 bases, leaving 5 bases of the junction unmatched. Germline V gene sequence: CDR1 LGHNA, CDR2 YSLEER. CDR3 residues: CASSLGTGRTEAFF. In nucleotides, the CDR3 is TGCGCCAGCAGCCTAGGGACAGGGCGAACTGAAGCTTTCTTT.

This clone has at least ten counts. This sample includes further DNA sequences coding for the same CDR3. The chain couples TRBV6-5 to TRBJ2-1; 11 bases fit TRBD2. This CDR3 is built from 13 residues. The germline V gene has CDR1 MNHEY and CDR2 SVGAGI. V shed 6 bases and J 7 bases; nucleotides not matched to a gene: 2. The CDR3 protein is CASRLAGVNEQFF. CDR3 in DNA: TGTGCCAGCAGACTAGCGGGAGTGAATGAGCAGTTCTTC.

The chain uses TRBV2 and TRBJ2-7; TRBD1 might be the D (5 bases). This CDR3 region has 14 residues. Germline-derived CDR1 and CDR2 are SNHLY and FYNNEI. V was shortened by 2 bases and J by 4 bases, with 12 bases between the two germline ends. The CDR3 reads CASSEQGSEYEQYF. The CDR3 DNA sequence: TGTGCCAGCAGTGAACAGGGCTCAGAGTACGAGCAGTACTTC. Variable domain in full (rest from reference TRBV2 and TRBJ2-7): EPEVTQTPSHQVTQMGQEVILRCVPISNHLYFYWYRQILGQKVEFLVSFYNNEISEKSEIFDDQFSVERPDGSNFTLKIRSTKLEDSAMYFCASSEQGSEYEQYFGPGTRLTVT.

CDR3 loop: CASSLGLAGYEQYF. CDR3 DNA: TGTGCCAGCAGCTTGGGACTAGCGGGCTACGAGCAGTACTTC. The J gene is TRBJ2-7, the V gene TRBV7-2; TRBD2 matches 12 bases. The length of the CDR3 is 14 residues. Germline CDR1 is SGHTA and CDR2 is FQGNSA. The V segment lost 3 bases and the J segment 3 bases; nucleotides outside the gene matches: 0.

V and J are TRBV6-1 and TRBJ2-3; D gene unclear. Trimming shortened V by 1 base and J by 1 base, and 9 bases separated the two germline ends. CDR3 length: 15 amino acids. Germline V CDR1 and CDR2: MNHNS, SASEGT. The CDR3 DNA reads as TGTGCCAGCAGTGAAGTGAGTCTTGGCACAGATACGCAGTATTTT. Protein sequence: CASSEVSLGTDTQYF.